The clone carrying this T cell receptor beta chain was detected ten times or more. Antigen: not known. Germline lookup yields CDR1 KGHDR and CDR2 SFDVKD. The CDR3 extends over 15 amino acids. Germline trimming cut 2 bases from V and 3 bases from J; bases unmatched to any gene: 6. Patients were excluded for uncontrolled infection, other autoimmune disease, pregnancy or lactation. Amplification targeted TCR beta CDR3 regions from RNA transcripts. TCR CDR3 regions were first amplified by RT-PCR with HTBI primers. From the multiplex PCR reads, TCRdb called clonotypes with MiXCR, one entry per CDR3 protein. The repertoire holds around 440,000 distinct CDR3 sequences, with 15% to 19% as singletons. The sample comes from a study of T cells in Graves' hyperthyroidism and ophthalmopathy. Background on the study: Prior to any treatment, at the point of initial diagnosis, peripheral blood was collected.

General study findings and limits: Researchers found most expanded thyroid clonotypes above 0.001 in blood as well.

The TCR originated in a young woman with Graves' hyperthyroidism. The specimen sequenced was blood. V is TRBV24-1 and J is TRBJ2-7, with 7 bases lining up with TRBD2. The DNA for the CDR3 is TGTGCCACCAGTGATTCGCGGGAGACTTACTACGAGCAGTACTTC. Residues: CATSDSRETYYEQYF.